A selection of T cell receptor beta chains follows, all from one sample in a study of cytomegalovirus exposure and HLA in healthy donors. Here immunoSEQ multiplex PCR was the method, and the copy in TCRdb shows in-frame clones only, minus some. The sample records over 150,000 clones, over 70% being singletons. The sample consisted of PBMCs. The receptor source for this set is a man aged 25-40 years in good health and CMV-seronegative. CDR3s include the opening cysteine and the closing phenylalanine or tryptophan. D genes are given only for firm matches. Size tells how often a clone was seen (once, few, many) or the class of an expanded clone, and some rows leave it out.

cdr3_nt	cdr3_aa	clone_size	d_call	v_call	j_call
TGTGCCAGCAGCCAAGAGTCGGTTCTAGCAGGCAATGAGCAGTTCTTC	CASSQESVLAGNEQFF	NA	NA	TRBV4-2	TRBJ2-1
TGTGCCAGCAGCGGGACAGCTACTGCCTACGAGCAGTACTTC	CASSGTATAYEQYF	NA	TRBD1	TRBV6-1	TRBJ2-7
TGTGCCAGCACCATGAGGACAGGGGTTTCTTGGACGCAGTATTTT	CASTMRTGVSWTQYF	once	TRBD1	TRBV5-6	TRBJ2-3
TGTGCCAGCAGGAGGGACACTAGCGGGGGTCTAGATACGCAGTATTTT	CASRRDTSGGLDTQYF	NA	TRBD2	TRBV5-8	TRBJ2-3
TGTGCCTGGAGTGTACCGGCTAGCTCCACAGATACGCAGTATTTT	CAWSVPASSTDTQYF	NA	NA	TRBV30	TRBJ2-3
TGTGCCACCATAACCGGGACAGGGATGAACGAGCAGTACTTC	CATITGTGMNEQYF	once	TRBD1	TRBV28	TRBJ2-7
TGTGCCAGCCGCGAGAGGGAGACCCAGTACTTC	CASRERETQYF	NA	NA	TRBV7-9	TRBJ2-5
TGTGCCAGCAGCTTGGGAAGAAGAGTCCAAGAGACCCAGTACTTC	CASSLGRRVQETQYF	NA	NA	TRBV5-4	TRBJ2-5
TGCGCCAGCAGCTTTTCCACGAGCTCCTACGAGCAGTACTTC	CASSFSTSSYEQYF	NA	NA	TRBV5-1	TRBJ2-7
TGTGCCAGCAGCTCTGTACGGGACAGCCTGGATGATTCACCCCTCCACTTT	CASSSVRDSLDDSPLHF	NA	TRBD1	TRBV13	TRBJ1-6
TGTGCCAGCAGTTTCACAGGGGGGCGGGAAAAACTGTTTTTT	CASSFTGGREKLFF	NA	TRBD1	TRBV28	TRBJ1-4
TGTGCCAGCAGCGCGGGGGGGGGACCTTCACGCGAGCAGTACTTC	CASSAGGGPSREQYF	NA	TRBD2	TRBV9	TRBJ2-7
TGTGCCAGCAGCTCCGGGACAGGGTCCAACGAGCAGTACTTC	CASSSGTGSNEQYF	NA	TRBD1	TRBV7-9	TRBJ2-7
TGTGCCAGCAGCTTGCTCGGGGGTAGCAATCAGCCCCAGCATTTT	CASSLLGGSNQPQHF	few	NA	TRBV7-3	TRBJ1-5
TGCAGCGTTGTCACAGGGGGAAACACCATATATTTT	CSVVTGGNTIYF	NA	NA	TRBV29-1	TRBJ1-3
TGTGCCAGCAGCCAAGATGACAGGACCGCTAATGAAAAACTGTTTTTT	CASSQDDRTANEKLFF	NA	NA	TRBV4-2	TRBJ1-4
TGTGCCAGTACTCACAGATCTTATAGCAATCAGCCCCAGCATTTT	CASTHRSYSNQPQHF	once	NA	TRBV19	TRBJ1-5
TGTGCCAGCTCACCCCGGGACAGGGGCTACGAGCAGTACTTC	CASSPRDRGYEQYF	NA	TRBD1	TRBV18	TRBJ2-7
TGTGCCAGCAGCTTCTTACAGGGAGATAATTCACCCCTCCACTTT	CASSFLQGDNSPLHF	few	NA	TRBV13	TRBJ1-6
TGTGCCAGCCCGGGGGGCGAGACTAACTATGGCTACACCTTC	CASPGGETNYGYTF	NA	NA	TRBV7-9	TRBJ1-2
TGCGCCAGCAGAACAGGGAGTGAAGGAAACACCATATATTTT	CASRTGSEGNTIYF	NA	NA	TRBV5-1	TRBJ1-3
TGTGCCATCAGTGAGCGAGAAGTACAGGCGACGAATGAGCAGTTCTTC	CAISEREVQATNEQFF	few	NA	TRBV10-3	TRBJ2-1